This T cell receptor beta chain was sequenced for a study of shared clonotypes between healthy human individuals. A note on this clone: Its antigen is as yet unknown.

Overall study results and limits: Among the subsets, naive ones generally showed larger estimated richness than memory ones.

Method: immunoSEQ multiplex PCR; TCRdb's copy keeps in-frame clones and lacks some. Among approximately 2.5 million clones listed, roughly 93% were seen once. Trimming took 3 bases from V and 7 from J, leaving 19 bases between them. The CDR3 covers 16 residues. Germline V CDR1 and CDR2: KGHSH, LQKENI. This clonotype was sampled from a man younger than 35 in good health. Some clones in this sample may be carry-over from other donors' samples. V gene TRBV18 combines with J gene TRBJ2-1, with D perhaps TRBD2 (6 bases). Sequences were obtained from naive CD4+ T cells from PBMCs. The subset here: CD45RA+ positively selected. Here the CDR3 DNA reads TGTGCCAGCTCACCTGCCGGGGACTTCCCTGGGAATGAGCAGTTCTTC. This gives the protein CASSPAGDFPGNEQFF.